The 19 T cell receptor beta chains in this list originate from one sample, sequenced in a study of blood T cell repertoires in COVID-19. Assay used: immunoSEQ multiplex PCR; TCRdb lists only in-frame clones, some missing. The sample holds approximately 350,000 clones; about 90% are singletons and the top ten take about 6.3%. Sequenced material: peripheral blood. The receptors originated from a woman between 45 and 60 years old with COVID-19, enrolled during active disease.

The V and J genes are TRBV27 and TRBJ2-7, with D maybe TRBD2 (5 bases). CDR1 is MNHEY and CDR2 is SMNVEV in the germline V gene (reference sequence). The CDR3 totals 14 residues. The V gene lost 4 bases and the J gene lost 2 bases, with 12 bases spanning the gap. In DNA, the CDR3 is TGTGCCAGCAGTTCCGGGATGCGGGCCTACGAGCAGTACTTC. It is translated as CASSSGMRAYEQYF.

This clone occurred a few times. The J gene is TRBJ2-2, the V gene TRBV19, with 7 bases that match TRBD1. The CDR3 has 17 amino acids. Germline V gene data show CDR1 as LNHDA and CDR2 as SQIVND (reference sequence). V shed 4 bases, J shed 7 bases, and the junction held 15 bases outside the gene matches. The CDR3 DNA reads as TGTGCCAGTAGTACTTTTGACAGGGTGGAGTATCACGGGGAGCTGTTTTTT. It encodes CASSTFDRVEYHGELFF.

This clone has just a few counts. CDR3 protein: CASSKAEEVAHPPDTQYF. DNA of the CDR3: TGTGCCAGCAGCAAAGCAGAAGAGGTAGCGCACCCCCCAGATACGCAGTATTTT. The V call is TRBV21-1, the J call TRBJ2-3; TRBD2, as called in the table, went unchecked against the DNA. TRBV21-1 is a listed pseudogene. CDR3 length: 18 amino acids.

The gene calls are TRBV19 and TRBJ1-1; 7 bases fit TRBD1. Germline CDR1 reads LNHDA; CDR2 reads SQIVND (reference sequence). The junction had 10 bases not matched to a gene; V was cut back by 5 bases and J by 4 bases. This CDR3 is built from 15 residues. Written as DNA, the CDR3 is TGTGCCAGTAGTGGTCCCGACAGGGCAGGCACTGAAGCTTTCTTT. It yields the protein CASSGPDRAGTEAFF. Combining the CDR3 with reference TRBV19 and TRBJ1-1 gives the whole variable domain DGGITQSPKYLFRKEGQNVTLSCEQNLNHDAMYWYRQDPGQGLRLIYYSQIVNDFQKGDIAEGYSVSREKKESFPLTVTSAQKNPTAFYLCASSGPDRAGTEAFFGQGTRLTVV.

The rearrangement links TRBV6-4 to TRBJ2-2, with 7 nucleotides matching TRBD2. Germline V CDR1 and CDR2: MRHNA, SNTAGT. CDR3 length: 14 residues. V dropped 2 bases and J dropped 6; count of bases not matched to a gene: 3. CDR3 DNA: TGTGCCAGCAGTGACGAGGCGGGAGCCGGGGAGCTGTTTTTT. It is translated as CASSDEAGAGELFF.

V gene TRBV11-3 combines with J gene TRBJ1-2; D remains unclear. The V gene's germline CDR1 is SGHNT and CDR2 YENEEA. Trimming shortened V by 1 base and J by 3 bases, and 12 bases separated the two germline ends. This CDR3 has 15 residues. CDR3: CASSLGLPGHYGYTF. The CDR3, as DNA: TGTGCCAGCAGCTTAGGGTTGCCAGGCCACTATGGCTACACCTTC. Based on the CDR3 plus reference TRBV11-3 and TRBJ1-2, the full variable domain is EAGVVQSPRYKIIEKKQPVAFWCNPISGHNTLYWYLQNLGQGPELLIRYENEEAVDDSQLPKDRFSAERLKGVDSTLKIQPAELGDSAVYLCASSLGLPGHYGYTFGSGTRLTVV.

This rearrangement joins TRBV3-1 (or the pseudogene TRBV3-2) to TRBJ1-4; D gene ambiguous. The ends were cut back, 0 bases at V and 5 bases at J, with 10 bases in the middle. CDR1 LGHDT and CDR2 YNNKEL come from the germline V gene (reference sequence). This CDR3 is built from 15 residues. The DNA for the CDR3 is TGTGCCAGCAGCCAAGATAACAGAAAAAATGAAAAACTGTTTTTT. This gives the protein CASSQDNRKNEKLFF.

V is TRBV19 and J is TRBJ1-6; the match to TRBD1 covers 8 bases. Trimming removed 3 bases from V and 1 base from J; junction bases left unmatched: 14. The germline gives CDR1 LNHDA, CDR2 SQIVND (reference sequence). The CDR3 extends over 20 amino acids. Here the CDR3 reads CASSMGQATRSGSYNSPLHF. As DNA, the CDR3 is TGTGCCAGTAGTATGGGACAGGCTACTCGCTCGGGGTCCTATAATTCACCCCTCCACTTT.

The chain employs TRBV15 and TRBJ2-5; TRBD1 agrees at 7 bases. V trimming: 5 bases; J trimming: 4 bases; junction bases outside the gene matches: 10. Germline CDR1 and CDR2: LNHNV and YYDKDF (reference sequence). The CDR3 loop spans 15 amino acids. The CDR3 DNA follows: TGTGCCACCAGCTCTCGGACAGGTCAAACAGAGACCCAGTACTTC. Residues: CATSSRTGQTETQYF. Full variable domain (missing parts from reference TRBV15 and TRBJ2-5): DAMVIQNPRYQVTQFGKPVTLSCSQTLNHNVMYWYQQKSSQAPKLLFHYYDKDFNNEADTPDNFQSRRPNTSFCFLDIRSPGLGDTAMYLCATSSRTGQTETQYFGPGTRLLVL.

This chain joins TRBV19 and TRBJ1-1; D is uncertain. The germline gives CDR1 LNHDA, CDR2 SQIVND (reference sequence). The CDR3 sequence is 11 residues long. Deletions cut 6 bases from V and 9 bases from J, with 11 bases between. DNA for the CDR3: TGTGCCAGTAGGAGGGAGAGACAAGCTTTCTTT. It encodes CASRRERQAFF.

This chain joins TRBV5-8 and TRBJ1-6; 8 bases agree with TRBD1. Germline values: CDR1 SGHTS, CDR2 YDEGEE. The CDR3 contains 14 residues. Trimming at V came to 1 base and at J to 9 bases, leaving 3 bases not matched to a gene. The CDR3 bases are TGTGCCAGCAGCTTGAACAGGGGGGCTTCACCCCTCCACTTT. This translates into CASSLNRGASPLHF.

The chain combines TRBV6-1 with TRBJ1-6; D gene ambiguous. V shed 2 bases and J shed 10 bases, with 15 bases lying between them. The V gene's germline CDR1 is MNHNS and CDR2 SASEGT. This CDR3 contains 15 residues. The CDR3 DNA is TGTGCCAGCAGTGAACAGCCGGGGAAAGAGTCACCCCTCCACTTT. It encodes CASSEQPGKESPLHF.

The V and J genes are TRBV7-3 and TRBJ1-1; maybe TRBD1 (5 bases). V lost 4 bases to trimming and J lost 1 base, with 13 bases between them. The CDR3 extends over 15 amino acids. Germline V CDR1 and CDR2: SGHTA, FQGTGA. The CDR3 region is CASSWGVSGNTEAFF. The CDR3 DNA reads TGTGCCAGCAGCTGGGGCGTATCGGGGAACACTGAAGCTTTCTTT.

About this clone itself: The same CDR3 also results from other DNA sequences found in this sample. The CDR3 bases are TGTGCCAGCAGTTTACGAGGGGAGCAGTTCTTC. It is translated as CASSLRGEQFF. The genes are TRBV12-3 or TRBV12-4 and TRBJ2-1; possible D gene TRBD2, 5 bases. This CDR3 comprises 11 residues. Trimming cost V 2 bases and J 10 bases, with 6 bases left between them.

This chain joins TRBV3-1 (or the pseudogene TRBV3-2) and TRBJ2-5, with TRBD2 as a possible D gene (5 bases). CDR1 is LGHDT, CDR2 YNNKEL, per germline (reference sequence). V shed 6 bases and J shed 4 bases, with 15 bases lying between them. The CDR3 has 14 residues. The DNA for the CDR3 is TGTGCCAGCAGGTCTGAGGGCTGGGGAGAGACCCAGTACTTC. This codes for CASRSEGWGETQYF.

The chain recombines TRBV7-9 with TRBJ1-2, with D uncertain. CDR3 length: 17 amino acids. Trimming pared 3 bases from V and 4 bases from J, leaving 21 bases between. Germline values: CDR1 SEHNR, CDR2 FQNEAQ (reference sequence). The CDR3 loop reads CASSFGTGGRLSYGYTF. CDR3 DNA sequence: TGTGCCAGCAGCTTCGGCACCGGAGGACGGCTGAGCTATGGCTACACCTTC. Full variable domain (missing parts from reference TRBV7-9 and TRBJ1-2): DTGVSQNPRHKITKRGQNVTFRCDPISEHNRLYWYRQTLGQGPEFLTYFQNEAQLEKSRLLSDRFSAERPKGSFSTLEIQRTEQGDSAMYLCASSFGTGGRLSYGYTFGSGTRLTVV.

The rearrangement links TRBV14 to TRBJ1-1, with D possibly being TRBD1 (5 bases). CDR3 length: 16 residues. Germline V lookup: CDR1 SGHDN, CDR2 FVKESK. V was cut by 1 base and J by 3 bases, with 15 bases left in between. Here the CDR3 reads CASSQVGGGGYTEAFF. For the CDR3, the DNA is TGTGCCAGCAGCCAAGTCGGTGGCGGGGGGTACACTGAAGCTTTCTTT.

The V and J genes are TRBV9 and TRBJ2-7; TRBD2 might be the D (6 bases). V was cut by 3 bases and J by 3 bases, with 13 bases left in between. Germline assignment: CDR1 SGDLS and CDR2 YYNGEE. The CDR3 contains 14 residues. The CDR3 nucleotides are TGTGCCAGCAGCGCCGGGACTCGAAGCTACGAGCAGTACTTC. Translating gives CASSAGTRSYEQYF.

The gene calls are TRBV6-2 or TRBV6-3 and TRBJ1-5, with D uncertain. There are 16 residues in the CDR3. V dropped 0 bases and J dropped 0 bases, with 9 bases sitting between them. The germline gives CDR1 MNHEY, CDR2 SVGEGT. The CDR3 nucleotides are TGTGCCAGCAGTTACTCAACGGGGAATAGCAATCAGCCCCAGCATTTT. This codes for CASSYSTGNSNQPQHF.